Here is one T cell receptor (beta chain) with its context. The data originate from a study of blood T cell repertoires in COVID-19. At the level of the study: Specimens from acute and convalescent COVID-19 originated in the United States, Italy and Spain.

Original processing notes: Reference gene primers were amplified, and this amplification served to estimate nucleated cell counts. Libraries were prepared by immunoSEQ multiplex PCR; TCRdb keeps only in-frame clonotypes and omits some of them. For V, J and clone size, that table is used; D and trimming come from the DNA. This table has about 120,000 clones, approximately 84% appearing once. Sequencing was carried out using peripheral blood. This TCR was recovered from a man aged 50 to 60 with acute or convalescent COVID-19.

In nucleotides, the CDR3 is TGTGCCAGCAGTTTTAGGGACAGCGGAGCCTATGGCTACACCTTC. It is translated as CASSFRDSGAYGYTF. The rearrangement uses TRBV6-5 and TRBJ1-2; 7 positions agree with TRBD1. The V and J ends lost 4 bases and 4 bases, in that order; junction bases with no gene match: 9. The CDR3 runs 15 residues. Germline loops: CDR1 MNHEY, CDR2 SVGAGI.